A selection of T cell receptor beta chains follows, all from one sample in a study of CD8 T cells in ankylosing spondylitis. TCRdb independently ran MiXCR on the 5' RACE reads; one entry per CDR3 protein. The profile covers 450,000 or so distinct CDR3 sequences, with around 26% appearing a single time and 0.85% to 1% taken by the ten largest. The specimen was blood, either unsorted or a sorted T cell fraction (not recorded which). Receptor source: a male donor with ankylosing spondylitis. The CDR3 runs from the conserved cysteine through the conserved F or W. Each record gives: V gene, clone size, J gene, D gene, CDR3 DNA, CDR3 protein. The D gene is left open where the match is weak. Part of the rows lack a size; the others show once, few, many or a class for expanded clones.

v_gene: TRBV10-3
abundance: .
j_gene: TRBJ1-2
d_gene: .
CDR3nt: TGTGCCATCAGTGATCCGGTGGCTGGCTACACCTTC
CDR3aa: CAISDPVAGYTF

v_gene: TRBV27
abundance: .
j_gene: TRBJ2-1
d_gene: TRBD2
CDR3nt: TGTGCCAGCAGTCCTTGGACTAGCGGGAGCCTCTCCTACAATGAGCAGTTCTTC
CDR3aa: CASSPWTSGSLSYNEQFF

v_gene: TRBV5-4
abundance: few
j_gene: TRBJ2-3
d_gene: .
CDR3nt: TGTGCCAGCAGTAGGGGGAATGCAGGTCCAACAGATACGCAGTATTTT
CDR3aa: CASSRGNAGPTDTQYF

v_gene: TRBV11-2
abundance: .
j_gene: TRBJ2-2
d_gene: TRBD2
CDR3nt: TGTGCCAGCAGCTTAGGGGGACTAGCGGGAGGTCAAAACACCGGGGAGCTGTTTTTT
CDR3aa: CASSLGGLAGGQNTGELFF

v_gene: TRBV5-1
abundance: .
j_gene: TRBJ2-2
d_gene: .
CDR3nt: TGCGCCAGCAGCTTGGAGAGGACCACCGGGGAGCTGTTTTTT
CDR3aa: CASSLERTTGELFF

v_gene: TRBV11-2
abundance: .
j_gene: TRBJ2-4
d_gene: .
CDR3nt: TGTGCCAGCAGCTTAACAAGAGGGCGGGACATTCAGTACTTC
CDR3aa: CASSLTRGRDIQYF

v_gene: TRBV9
abundance: .
j_gene: TRBJ2-7
d_gene: .
CDR3nt: TGTGCCAGCAGCGTAACCCGCCCAGAAGATTACGAGCAGTACTTC
CDR3aa: CASSVTRPEDYEQYF

v_gene: TRBV12-3/TRBV12-4
abundance: .
j_gene: TRBJ2-5
d_gene: .
CDR3nt: TGTGCCAGCAGTTTATTGAGGTCGGTCCAGTACTTC
CDR3aa: CASSLLRSVQYF

v_gene: TRBV6-1
abundance: .
j_gene: TRBJ2-1
d_gene: TRBD2
CDR3nt: TGTGCCGGTACTAGCGGAGCTGGGTACAATGAGCAGTTCTTC
CDR3aa: CAGTSGAGYNEQFF

v_gene: TRBV3-1
abundance: few
j_gene: TRBJ1-1
d_gene: .
CDR3nt: TGTGCCAGCAGCCAAGATCGGGGGGCGCGGGCTTTCTTT
CDR3aa: CASSQDRGARAFF

v_gene: TRBV29-1
abundance: .
j_gene: TRBJ2-1
d_gene: .
CDR3nt: TGCAGCGTTGAGCCTCTGCGAGCCCGCAATGAGCAGTTCTTC
CDR3aa: CSVEPLRARNEQFF

v_gene: TRBV5-5
abundance: .
j_gene: TRBJ1-2
d_gene: TRBD1
CDR3nt: TGTGCCACTTCGTCGACAGGGAATGTCTATGGCTACACCTTC
CDR3aa: CATSSTGNVYGYTF

v_gene: TRBV20-1
abundance: .
j_gene: TRBJ2-3
d_gene: .
CDR3nt: TGCAGTGCTAGCCCCTGGGACGGAGGCACAGATACGCAGTATTTT
CDR3aa: CSASPWDGGTDTQYF

v_gene: TRBV5-1
abundance: few
j_gene: TRBJ2-3
d_gene: .
CDR3nt: TGCGCCAGCAGCCCCCGCGGAGCGACTAGCACAGATACGCAGTATTTT
CDR3aa: CASSPRGATSTDTQYF

v_gene: TRBV3-1
abundance: .
j_gene: TRBJ1-6
d_gene: .
CDR3nt: TGTGCCAGCAGCCAAGCCGGGGGTATGGGAACCTCCTATAATTCACCCCTCCACTTT
CDR3aa: CASSQAGGMGTSYNSPLHF

v_gene: TRBV10-1
abundance: .
j_gene: TRBJ2-1
d_gene: TRBD1
CDR3nt: TGCGCCAGCAGTGAGGGACAGGGCTACAATGAGCAGTTCTTC
CDR3aa: CASSEGQGYNEQFF

v_gene: TRBV7-7
abundance: few
j_gene: TRBJ1-6
d_gene: .
CDR3nt: TGTGCCAGCAGCTTAGGTCCGGCTGGTTCACCCCTCCACTTT
CDR3aa: CASSLGPAGSPLHF

v_gene: TRBV9
abundance: .
j_gene: TRBJ2-1
d_gene: TRBD2
CDR3nt: TGTGCCAGCAGCCGTGGGACTAGCGGGAGCGGGATCTACAATGAGCAGTTCTTC
CDR3aa: CASSRGTSGSGIYNEQFF

v_gene: TRBV7-9
abundance: .
j_gene: TRBJ2-6
d_gene: .
CDR3nt: TGTGCCAGCAGCTTAGCGGTGGACTCTGGGGCCAACGTCCTGACTTTC
CDR3aa: CASSLAVDSGANVLTF

v_gene: TRBV5-1
abundance: .
j_gene: TRBJ1-2
d_gene: .
CDR3nt: TGCGCCAGCAGCTTTGTACAGGGAGGCAATGGCTACACCTTC
CDR3aa: CASSFVQGGNGYTF

v_gene: TRBV12-3/TRBV12-4
abundance: .
j_gene: TRBJ2-1
d_gene: TRBD1
CDR3nt: TGTGCCAGCGGGACAGATAGCTCCTACAATGAGCAGTTCTTC
CDR3aa: CASGTDSSYNEQFF

v_gene: TRBV6-1
abundance: .
j_gene: TRBJ1-5
d_gene: .
CDR3nt: TGTGCCAGCGCGGGTCAGCCCCAGCATTTT
CDR3aa: CASAGQPQHF

v_gene: TRBV20-1
abundance: .
j_gene: TRBJ2-5
d_gene: .
CDR3nt: TGCAGTGCCGAGGGGAGGTGGGCCCAAGAGACCCAGTACTTC
CDR3aa: CSAEGRWAQETQYF

v_gene: TRBV29-1
abundance: .
j_gene: TRBJ2-3
d_gene: TRBD2
CDR3nt: TGCAGCGTTGAGCGGGAGACTTTT
CDR3aa: CSVERETF

v_gene: TRBV5-1
abundance: once
j_gene: TRBJ2-3
d_gene: TRBD2
CDR3nt: TGCGCCAGCCGAGCGGAAGCGGGAGTCCCGGATACGCAGTATTTT
CDR3aa: CASRAEAGVPDTQYF

v_gene: TRBV7-2
abundance: .
j_gene: TRBJ2-7
d_gene: TRBD1
CDR3nt: TGTGCCAGCCGCAGCCGGGACAGTAGCCACGAGCAGTACTTC
CDR3aa: CASRSRDSSHEQYF

v_gene: TRBV20-1
abundance: few
j_gene: TRBJ2-5
d_gene: .
CDR3nt: TGCAGTGCTAGGGAGGACTACCAAGAGACCCAGTACTTC
CDR3aa: CSAREDYQETQYF

v_gene: TRBV29-1
abundance: .
j_gene: TRBJ1-1
d_gene: TRBD1
CDR3nt: TGCAGCGTCAAGGGACAGGTTAACACTGAAGCTTTCTTT
CDR3aa: CSVKGQVNTEAFF

v_gene: TRBV12-3/TRBV12-4
abundance: .
j_gene: TRBJ2-1
d_gene: TRBD1
CDR3nt: TGTGCCAGCAGTTTATCACAGGGGGCGGGAAACTCCTACAATGAGCAGTTCTTC
CDR3aa: CASSLSQGAGNSYNEQFF

v_gene: TRBV10-1
abundance: many
j_gene: TRBJ2-1
d_gene: .
CDR3nt: TGCGCCAGCAGTGAACGAATCGAAGATGAGCAGTTCTTC
CDR3aa: CASSERIEDEQFF

v_gene: TRBV24-1
abundance: .
j_gene: TRBJ2-1
d_gene: .
CDR3nt: TGTGCCACCAGTGAGTCCGGGACCCCCGCCGAGCAGTTCTTC
CDR3aa: CATSESGTPAEQFF

v_gene: TRBV5-1
abundance: few
j_gene: TRBJ1-6
d_gene: TRBD1
CDR3nt: TGCGCCAGCCGACAGGGCTCGGAATTTTCACCCCTCCACTTT
CDR3aa: CASRQGSEFSPLHF

v_gene: TRBV9
abundance: .
j_gene: TRBJ1-6
d_gene: .
CDR3nt: TGTGCCAGCAGCGTACTAGGGGATTCGGATTCACCCCTCCACTTT
CDR3aa: CASSVLGDSDSPLHF

v_gene: TRBV6-2/TRBV6-3
abundance: .
j_gene: TRBJ2-1
d_gene: .
CDR3nt: TGTGCCAGCAGTTCCCTCCTAGGGACCAATGAGCAGTTCTTC
CDR3aa: CASSSLLGTNEQFF

v_gene: TRBV10-1
abundance: once
j_gene: TRBJ1-1
d_gene: TRBD1
CDR3nt: TGCGCCAGCAGCGAGACAGGGGTGACTGAAGCTTTCTTT
CDR3aa: CASSETGVTEAFF

v_gene: TRBV5-1
abundance: few
j_gene: TRBJ2-4
d_gene: .
CDR3nt: TGCGCCAGCAGCTTTGATGCGGCTCAAGGGATTCAGTACTTC
CDR3aa: CASSFDAAQGIQYF

v_gene: TRBV2
abundance: .
j_gene: TRBJ2-2
d_gene: .
CDR3nt: TGTGCCAGCAGGGGGGGAAGGACCGGGGAGCTGTTTTTT
CDR3aa: CASRGGRTGELFF

v_gene: TRBV7-2
abundance: .
j_gene: TRBJ2-1
d_gene: .
CDR3nt: TGTGCCAGCAGCTGGTACTATAGCTCCTACAATGAGCAGTTCTTC
CDR3aa: CASSWYYSSYNEQFF

v_gene: TRBV19
abundance: few
j_gene: TRBJ1-2
d_gene: TRBD1
CDR3nt: TGTGCCAGTAGCGTTGAACAGGGGGTGCGGGGCTACACCTTC
CDR3aa: CASSVEQGVRGYTF

v_gene: TRBV5-1
abundance: few
j_gene: TRBJ2-2
d_gene: TRBD2
CDR3nt: TGCGCCAGCAGGACTAGCGTAGGGCCCGGGGAGCTGTTTTTT
CDR3aa: CASRTSVGPGELFF

v_gene: TRBV3-1
abundance: .
j_gene: TRBJ2-1
d_gene: TRBD2
CDR3nt: TGTGCCAGCAGCGAAGCCCTGGGAGGGGATGAGCAGTTCTTC
CDR3aa: CASSEALGGDEQFF

v_gene: TRBV20-1
abundance: few
j_gene: TRBJ2-2
d_gene: .
CDR3nt: TGCAGTGCTAGGGACGTTAACACCGGGGAGCTGTTTTTT
CDR3aa: CSARDVNTGELFF

v_gene: TRBV4-1
abundance: .
j_gene: TRBJ2-2
d_gene: .
CDR3nt: TGCGCCAGCAGCCAAGACTACTTTAACACCGGGGAGCTGTTTTTT
CDR3aa: CASSQDYFNTGELFF

v_gene: TRBV5-1
abundance: few
j_gene: TRBJ2-3
d_gene: TRBD2
CDR3nt: TGCGCCAGCAGCTGGGGGACTAGCGGGAAAACAGATACGCAGTATTTT
CDR3aa: CASSWGTSGKTDTQYF

v_gene: TRBV5-1
abundance: .
j_gene: TRBJ2-7
d_gene: .
CDR3nt: TGCGCCAGCAGCTTGGAAGGGACGCCATACTTC
CDR3aa: CASSLEGTPYF

v_gene: TRBV5-1
abundance: many
j_gene: TRBJ2-5
d_gene: TRBD2
CDR3nt: TGCGCCAGCAGCTTGACCGGGACTACAGAGACCCAGTACTTC
CDR3aa: CASSLTGTTETQYF

v_gene: TRBV12-3/TRBV12-4
abundance: .
j_gene: TRBJ1-1
d_gene: .
CDR3nt: TGTGCCAGCAGTGCGTCCATCGGAGGGGGGAACAGGGCTTTCTTT
CDR3aa: CASSASIGGGNRAFF

v_gene: TRBV3-1
abundance: few
j_gene: TRBJ2-7
d_gene: TRBD2
CDR3nt: TGTGCCAGCAGCGGGACTAGCGGAGGCTACGAGCAGTACTTC
CDR3aa: CASSGTSGGYEQYF

v_gene: TRBV30
abundance: few
j_gene: TRBJ2-3
d_gene: .
CDR3nt: TGTGCCTGGAGTGGACGGCGGGAACTCACAGATACGCAGTATTTT
CDR3aa: CAWSGRRELTDTQYF

v_gene: TRBV12-3/TRBV12-4
abundance: .
j_gene: TRBJ2-5
d_gene: .
CDR3nt: TGTGCCAGCAGTTTAGTGGGGGCGTTCAAAGAGACCCAGTACTTC
CDR3aa: CASSLVGAFKETQYF

v_gene: TRBV7-2
abundance: .
j_gene: TRBJ2-3
d_gene: TRBD1
CDR3nt: TGTGCCAGCAGCTTAGAGGGACAGCTCACAGATACGCAGTATTTT
CDR3aa: CASSLEGQLTDTQYF

v_gene: TRBV5-1
abundance: .
j_gene: TRBJ2-7
d_gene: TRBD1
CDR3nt: TGCGCCAGCAGCTCAGGGGGTCCCGACTCCTACGAGCAGTACTTC
CDR3aa: CASSSGGPDSYEQYF

v_gene: TRBV29-1
abundance: .
j_gene: TRBJ2-1
d_gene: .
CDR3nt: TGCAGCGTTCGCGGGACTTTCTACAATGAGCAGTTCTTC
CDR3aa: CSVRGTFYNEQFF